Below, 5 T cell receptor beta chains from the same sample are listed, as sequenced in a study of blood T cell repertoires in COVID-19. The assay was immunoSEQ multiplex PCR, and TCRdb's table has in-frame clones only and misses some. The sample holds about 300,000 clones, about nine tenths seen once. Sequencing used peripheral blood. The receptors stem from a woman aged 25-40 years with COVID-19, enrolled during active disease.

The chain joins TRBV11-2 to TRBJ1-1; possibly TRBD1 for D (6 bases). This CDR3 comprises 12 residues. The ends were cut back, 1 base at V and 8 bases at J, with 8 bases in the middle. Germline V CDR1 and CDR2: SGHAT, FQNNGV. CDR3 amino acids: CASSLGRGEAFF. The CDR3 DNA follows: TGTGCCAGCAGCTTAGGCAGGGGAGAAGCTTTCTTT.

V gene TRBV13 combines with J gene TRBJ1-2; D might be TRBD1 (6 bases). CDR1 is PRHDT, CDR2 FYEKMQ, per germline (reference sequence). This CDR3 comprises 18 residues. The germline V and J ends were trimmed by 2 bases and 0 bases, with 19 bases remaining between them. CDR3 protein: CASSLYGGRALTNYGYTF. CDR3 nucleotide sequence: TGTGCCAGCAGCTTATATGGGGGCAGAGCGCTCACTAACTATGGCTACACCTTC.

The chain has TRBV5-4 and TRBJ1-2, with D tentatively TRBD1 (5 bases). Germline V gene lookup returns CDR1 SGHNT and CDR2 YYREEE (reference sequence). The CDR3 has 14 residues. Trimming left V 2 bases short and J 3 bases short, with 11 bases between. Here the CDR3 reads CASSFRGGDYGYTF. The CDR3 nucleotides are TGTGCCAGCAGCTTTAGGGGCGGGGACTATGGCTACACCTTC.

The rearrangement joins TRBV21-1 to TRBJ2-1; TRBD1, as called in the table, went unchecked against the DNA. TRBV21-1 represents a pseudogene. The CDR3 consists of 19 residues. CDR3 protein: CASSLTGQGGEKLYNEQFF. The DNA of the CDR3 is TGTGCCAGCAGCTTAACCGGACAGGGCGGCGAAAAACTTTACAATGAGCAGTTCTTC.

The chain combines TRBV6-5 with TRBJ2-6, with 11 bases aligning to TRBD1. The CDR3 consists of 15 residues. J lost 1 base, V lost 10 bases, and 3 bases had no gene match. In germline, CDR1 is MNHEY, CDR2 SVGAGI. The CDR3 protein is CAIGQGASGANVLTF. The CDR3 coding sequence is TGTGCCATCGGACAGGGGGCTTCTGGGGCCAACGTCCTGACTTTC.